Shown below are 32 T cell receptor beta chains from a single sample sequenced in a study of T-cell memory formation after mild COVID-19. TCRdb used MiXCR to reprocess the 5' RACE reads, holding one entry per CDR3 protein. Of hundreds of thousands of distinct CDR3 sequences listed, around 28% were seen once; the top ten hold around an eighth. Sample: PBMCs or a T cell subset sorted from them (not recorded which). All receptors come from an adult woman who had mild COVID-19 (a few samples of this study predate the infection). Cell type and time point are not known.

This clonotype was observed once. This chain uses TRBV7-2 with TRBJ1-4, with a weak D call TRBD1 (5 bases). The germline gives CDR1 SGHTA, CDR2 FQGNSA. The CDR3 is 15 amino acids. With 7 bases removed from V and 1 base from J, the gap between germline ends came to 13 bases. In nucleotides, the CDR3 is TGTGCCAGCACGCGGCGGGGGGGAACTAATGAAAAACTGTTTTTT. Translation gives CASTRRGGTNEKLFF.

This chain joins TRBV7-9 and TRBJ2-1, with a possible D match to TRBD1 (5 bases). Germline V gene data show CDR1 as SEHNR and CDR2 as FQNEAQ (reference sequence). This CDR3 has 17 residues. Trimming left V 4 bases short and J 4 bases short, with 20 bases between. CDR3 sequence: CASSSHQSQVPYNEQFF. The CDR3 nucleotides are TGTGCCAGCAGCTCGCACCAATCACAGGTGCCTTACAATGAGCAGTTCTTC.

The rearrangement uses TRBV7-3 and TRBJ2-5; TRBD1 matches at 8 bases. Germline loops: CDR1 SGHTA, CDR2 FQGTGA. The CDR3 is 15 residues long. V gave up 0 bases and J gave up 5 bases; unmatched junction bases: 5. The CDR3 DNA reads TGTGCCAGCAGCTTAACCCAGGGGGCCGGGGAGACCCAGTACTTC. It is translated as CASSLTQGAGETQYF.

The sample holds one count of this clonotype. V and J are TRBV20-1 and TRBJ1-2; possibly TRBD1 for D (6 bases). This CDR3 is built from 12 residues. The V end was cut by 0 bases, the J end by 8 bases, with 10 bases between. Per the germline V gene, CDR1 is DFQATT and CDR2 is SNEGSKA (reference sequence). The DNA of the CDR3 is TGCAGTGCTAGAGATGCAGGGGTCGGCTACACCTTC. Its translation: CSARDAGVGYTF.

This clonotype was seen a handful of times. CDR3 bases: TGTGCCAGCAGCATACCCGGACTAGCGGGAGATCTGCCCGAGTTCTTC. Its protein product is CASSIPGLAGDLPEFF. The chain carries TRBV28 and TRBJ2-1; TRBD2 matches at 13 bases. V lost 6 bases and J lost 14; bases outside the gene matches: 16. The CDR3 totals 16 residues. Per the germline V gene, CDR1 is MDHEN and CDR2 is SYDVKM.

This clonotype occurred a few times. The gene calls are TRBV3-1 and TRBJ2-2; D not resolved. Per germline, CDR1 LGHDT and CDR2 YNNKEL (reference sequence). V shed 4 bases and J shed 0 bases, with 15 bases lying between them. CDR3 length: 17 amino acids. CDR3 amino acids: CASSPRIQEANTGELFF. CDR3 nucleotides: TGTGCCAGCAGCCCCCGGATCCAGGAAGCGAACACCGGGGAGCTGTTTTTT.

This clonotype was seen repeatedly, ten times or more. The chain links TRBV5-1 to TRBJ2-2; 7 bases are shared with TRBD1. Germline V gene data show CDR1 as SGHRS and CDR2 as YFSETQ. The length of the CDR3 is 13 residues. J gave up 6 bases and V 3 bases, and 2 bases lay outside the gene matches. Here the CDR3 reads CASSSQGSGELFF. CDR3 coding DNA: TGCGCCAGCAGCTCACAGGGGTCCGGGGAGCTGTTTTTT.

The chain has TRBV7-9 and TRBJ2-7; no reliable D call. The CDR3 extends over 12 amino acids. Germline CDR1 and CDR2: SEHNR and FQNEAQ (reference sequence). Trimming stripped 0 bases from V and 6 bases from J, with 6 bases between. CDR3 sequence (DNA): TGTGCCAGCAGCTTAGCGCCATCCGAGCAGTACTTC. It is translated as CASSLAPSEQYF.

The CDR3 loop reads CSVAGLAYNEQFF. In DNA form, the CDR3 reads TGCAGCGTTGCGGGACTAGCGTACAATGAGCAGTTCTTC. This chain uses TRBV29-1 with TRBJ2-1, with 10 nucleotides matching TRBD2. V dropped 4 bases and J dropped 4; count of bases not matched to a gene: 1. CDR1 is SQVTM and CDR2 is ANQGSEA in the germline V gene. CDR3 size: 13 residues.

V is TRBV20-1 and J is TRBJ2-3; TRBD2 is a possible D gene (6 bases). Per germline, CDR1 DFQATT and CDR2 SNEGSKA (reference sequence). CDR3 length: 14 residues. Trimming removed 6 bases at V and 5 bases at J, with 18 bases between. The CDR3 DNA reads TGCAGTGCACTCGGGACTCGAGGGAAAGATACGCAGTATTTT. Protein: CSALGTRGKDTQYF.

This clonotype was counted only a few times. The CDR3 bases are TGCAGTGCTTACCAGCTCGGGAGGGCCAGGGAGACCCAGTACTTC. Translated: CSAYQLGRARETQYF. The J gene is TRBJ2-5, the V gene TRBV20-1; 8 bases align to TRBD2. Germline V gene data show CDR1 as DFQATT and CDR2 as SNEGSKA (reference sequence). The CDR3 consists of 15 residues. J gave up 5 bases and V 5 bases, and 13 bases lay outside the gene matches.

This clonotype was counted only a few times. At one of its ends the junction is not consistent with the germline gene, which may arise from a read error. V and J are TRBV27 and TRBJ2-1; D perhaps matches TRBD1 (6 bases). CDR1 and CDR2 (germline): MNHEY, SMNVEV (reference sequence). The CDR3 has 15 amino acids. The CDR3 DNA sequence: TGTGCCAGCAGCTTATCCCACAGGGCATTCCATGAGCAGTTCTTC. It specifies CASSLSHRAFHEQFF.

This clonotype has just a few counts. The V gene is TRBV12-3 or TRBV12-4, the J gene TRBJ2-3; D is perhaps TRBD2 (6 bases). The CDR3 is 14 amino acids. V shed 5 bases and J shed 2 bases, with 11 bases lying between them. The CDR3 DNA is TGTGCCAGCAGTCCGCGGGACCTCACAGATACGCAGTATTTT. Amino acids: CASSPRDLTDTQYF.

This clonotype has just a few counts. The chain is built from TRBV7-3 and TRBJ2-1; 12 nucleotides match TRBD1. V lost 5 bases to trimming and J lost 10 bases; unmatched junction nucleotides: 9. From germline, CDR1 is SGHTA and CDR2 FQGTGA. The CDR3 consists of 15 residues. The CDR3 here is CASSRDRGRNYEQFF. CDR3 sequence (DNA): TGTGCCAGCAGCCGGGACAGGGGGCGGAATTACGAGCAGTTCTTC.

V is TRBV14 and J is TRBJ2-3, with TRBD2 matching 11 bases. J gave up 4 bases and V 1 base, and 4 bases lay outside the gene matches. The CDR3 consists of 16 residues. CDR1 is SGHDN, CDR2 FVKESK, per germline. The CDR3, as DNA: TGTGCCAGCAGCCAAGGATATAGCGGGGGGGCAGATACGCAGTATTTT. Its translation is CASSQGYSGGADTQYF.

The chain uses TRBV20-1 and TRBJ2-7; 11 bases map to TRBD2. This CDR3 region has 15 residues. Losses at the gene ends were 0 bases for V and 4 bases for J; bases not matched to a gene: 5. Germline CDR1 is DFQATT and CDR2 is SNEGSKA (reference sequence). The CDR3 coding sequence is TGCAGTGCTAGAGATACTAGCGGGAGAGGGTACGAGCAGTACTTC. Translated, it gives CSARDTSGRGYEQYF.

The CDR3 loop is CASSLDRWGQLVPGELFF. CDR3 sequence (DNA): TGTGCCAGCAGCTTAGATAGGTGGGGACAGCTGGTTCCCGGGGAGCTGTTTTTT. This chain joins TRBV11-3 and TRBJ2-2; TRBD1 matches at 7 bases. V was clipped by 0 bases and J by 6 bases; unmatched bases: 13. Germline V gives CDR1 SGHNT, CDR2 YENEEA. This CDR3 region has 18 residues.

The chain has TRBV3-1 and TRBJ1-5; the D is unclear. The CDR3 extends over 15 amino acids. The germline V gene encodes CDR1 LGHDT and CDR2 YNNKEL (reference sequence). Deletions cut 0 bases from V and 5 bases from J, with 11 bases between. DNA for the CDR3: TGTGCCAGCAGCCAAGAGGGAAGCCCGCATCAGCCCCAGCATTTT. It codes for CASSQEGSPHQPQHF.

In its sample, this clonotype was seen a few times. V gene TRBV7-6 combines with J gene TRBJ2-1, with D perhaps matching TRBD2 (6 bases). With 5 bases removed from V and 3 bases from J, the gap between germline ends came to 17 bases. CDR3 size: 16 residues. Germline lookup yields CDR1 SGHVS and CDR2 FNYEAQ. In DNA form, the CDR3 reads TGTGCCAGCAGCCCGGGTTCGGCGGGGAACTACAATGAGCAGTTCTTC. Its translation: CASSPGSAGNYNEQFF.

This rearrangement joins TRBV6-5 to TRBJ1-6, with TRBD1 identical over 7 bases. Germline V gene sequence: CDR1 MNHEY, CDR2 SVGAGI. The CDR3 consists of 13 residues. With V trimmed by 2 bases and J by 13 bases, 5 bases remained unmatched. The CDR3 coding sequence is TGTGCCAGCAGTTACGAACAGGGGAGGCCCCTCCACTTT. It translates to CASSYEQGRPLHF.

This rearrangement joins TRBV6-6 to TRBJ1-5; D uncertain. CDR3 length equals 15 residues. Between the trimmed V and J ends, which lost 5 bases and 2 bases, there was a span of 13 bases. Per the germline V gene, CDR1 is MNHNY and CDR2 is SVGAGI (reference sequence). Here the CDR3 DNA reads TGTGCCAGCAGTCTCATCGGGGTCGGCAATCAGCCCCAGCATTTT. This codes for CASSLIGVGNQPQHF.

For the CDR3, the DNA is TGTGCCAGCAGCTATCGACAGACTCTCCGGGAAGAGCAGTACTTC. Its translation is CASSYRQTLREEQYF. The rearrangement uses TRBV7-2 and TRBJ2-7; D is tentatively TRBD1 or TRBD2 (5 bases each). Germline values: CDR1 SGHTA, CDR2 FQGNSA. The CDR3 loop spans 15 amino acids. The V end lost 4 bases, the J end lost 7 bases, and 20 bases lay between the germline ends.

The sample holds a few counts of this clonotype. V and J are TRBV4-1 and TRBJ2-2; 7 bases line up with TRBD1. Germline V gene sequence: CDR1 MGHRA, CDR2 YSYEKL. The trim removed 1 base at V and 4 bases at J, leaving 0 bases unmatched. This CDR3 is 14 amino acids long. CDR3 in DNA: TGCGCCAGCAGCCAAGGGGACAGCACCGGGGAGCTGTTTTTT. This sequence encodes CASSQGDSTGELFF.

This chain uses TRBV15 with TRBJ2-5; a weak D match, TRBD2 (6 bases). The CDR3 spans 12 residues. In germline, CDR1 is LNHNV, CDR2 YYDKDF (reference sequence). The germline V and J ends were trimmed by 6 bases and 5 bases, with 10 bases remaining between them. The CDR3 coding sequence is TGTGCCACCAGTTTGGAGGGTGAGACCCAGTACTTC. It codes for CATSLEGETQYF.

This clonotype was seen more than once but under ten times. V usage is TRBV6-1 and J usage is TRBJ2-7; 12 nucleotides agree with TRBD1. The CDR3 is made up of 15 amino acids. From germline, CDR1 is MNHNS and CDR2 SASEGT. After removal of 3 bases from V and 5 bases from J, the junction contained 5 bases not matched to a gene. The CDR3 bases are TGTGCCAGCAGTGAGCCGGGACAGGGGGCCCACGAGCAGTACTTC. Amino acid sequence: CASSEPGQGAHEQYF.

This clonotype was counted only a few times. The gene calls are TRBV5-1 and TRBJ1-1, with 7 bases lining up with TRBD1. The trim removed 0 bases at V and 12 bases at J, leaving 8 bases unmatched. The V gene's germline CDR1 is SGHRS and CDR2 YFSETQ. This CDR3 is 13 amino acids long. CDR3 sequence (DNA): TGCGCCAGCAGCTTGGTAACAGGGGCGGAAACTTTCTTT. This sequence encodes CASSLVTGAETFF.

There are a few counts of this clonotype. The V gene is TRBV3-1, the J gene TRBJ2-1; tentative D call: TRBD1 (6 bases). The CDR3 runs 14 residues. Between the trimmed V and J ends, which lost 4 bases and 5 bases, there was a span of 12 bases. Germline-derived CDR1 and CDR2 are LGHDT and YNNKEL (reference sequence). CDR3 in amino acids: CASSRLTGNNEQFF. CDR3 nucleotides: TGTGCCAGCAGCCGATTGACAGGAAACAATGAGCAGTTCTTC.

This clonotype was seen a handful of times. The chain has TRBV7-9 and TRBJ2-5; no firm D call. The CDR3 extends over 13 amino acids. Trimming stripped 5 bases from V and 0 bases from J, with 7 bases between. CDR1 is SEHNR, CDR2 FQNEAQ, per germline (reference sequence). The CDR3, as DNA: TGTGCCAGCAGCCCACAGTACCAAGAGACCCAGTACTTC. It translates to CASSPQYQETQYF.

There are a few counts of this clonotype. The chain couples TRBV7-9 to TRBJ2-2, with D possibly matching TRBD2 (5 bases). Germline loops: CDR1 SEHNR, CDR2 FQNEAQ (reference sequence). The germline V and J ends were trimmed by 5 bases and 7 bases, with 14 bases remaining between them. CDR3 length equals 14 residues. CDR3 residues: CASSPEAGFGELFF. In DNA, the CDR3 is TGTGCCAGCAGCCCGGAGGCCGGGTTCGGGGAGCTGTTTTTT.

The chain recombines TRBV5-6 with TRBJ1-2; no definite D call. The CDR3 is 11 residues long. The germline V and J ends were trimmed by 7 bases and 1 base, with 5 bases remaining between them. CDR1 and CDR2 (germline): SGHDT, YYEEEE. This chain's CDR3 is CASSYNYGYTF. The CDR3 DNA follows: TGTGCCAGCTCCTATAACTATGGCTACACCTTC. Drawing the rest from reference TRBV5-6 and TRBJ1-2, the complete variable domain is DAGVTQSPTHLIKTRGQQVTLRCSPKSGHDTVSWYQQALGQGPQFIFQYYEEEERQRGNFPDRFSGHQFPNYSSELNVNALLLGDSALYLCASSYNYGYTFGSGTRLTVV.

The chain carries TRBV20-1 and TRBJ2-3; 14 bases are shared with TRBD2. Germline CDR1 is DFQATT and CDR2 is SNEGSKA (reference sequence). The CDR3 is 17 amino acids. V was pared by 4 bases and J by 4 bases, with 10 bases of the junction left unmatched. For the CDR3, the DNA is TGCAGTGCTATAAGCCGTGCGACTAGCGGGGGGGCAGATACGCAGTATTTT. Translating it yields CSAISRATSGGADTQYF.

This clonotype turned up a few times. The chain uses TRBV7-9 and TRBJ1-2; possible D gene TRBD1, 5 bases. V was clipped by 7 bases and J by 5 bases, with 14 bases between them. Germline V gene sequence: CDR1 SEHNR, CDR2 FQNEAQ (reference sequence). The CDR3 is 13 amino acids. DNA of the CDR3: TGTGCCAGCACCTGGGAAGGGGTTTATGGCTACACCTTC. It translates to CASTWEGVYGYTF.